This T cell receptor (beta chain) was sequenced during a study of T cell repertoires in cytomegalovirus infection. Looking at the study overall: Public TCR beta signatures were indicative of both CMV infection and a matching HLA type. Study-wide results and caveats: The response measured ex vivo was dominated by TCR beta clonotypes (HLA-C-restricted and CMV-specific). Accumulated public TCR beta family frequency recognized individuals carrying CMV together with the relevant HLA.

TCRdb called the reads again in MiXCR, with one record for every CDR3 protein. The sample includes more than 500,000 distinct CDR3 sequences, about 15% of them seen just once. There are many counts of this clonotype. No antigen is known for it. What was sequenced was CD8+ T cells from PBMCs. This TCR came from a human donor in good health (CMV status not recorded). Some clones in this sample may be carry-over from other donors' samples.

CDR3 sequence: CASSLMMRGQLYEQYF. The CDR3 DNA follows: TGTGCCAGCAGCTTAATGATGAGGGGGCAGCTCTACGAGCAGTACTTC. The V and J genes are TRBV5-6 and TRBJ2-7, with TRBD1 matching over 7 bases. CDR3 length: 16 amino acids. Germline V lookup: CDR1 SGHDT, CDR2 YYEEEE. Trimming took 2 bases from V and 3 from J; bases not matched to a gene: 11.